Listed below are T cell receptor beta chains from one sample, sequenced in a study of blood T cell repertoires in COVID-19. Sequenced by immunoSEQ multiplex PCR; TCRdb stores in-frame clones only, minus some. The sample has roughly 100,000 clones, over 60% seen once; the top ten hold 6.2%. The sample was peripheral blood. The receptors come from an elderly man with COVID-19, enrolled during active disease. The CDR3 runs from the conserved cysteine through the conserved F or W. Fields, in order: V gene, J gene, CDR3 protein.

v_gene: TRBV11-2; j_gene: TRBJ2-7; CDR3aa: CASSFRGSYEQYF
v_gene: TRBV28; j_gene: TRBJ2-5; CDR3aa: CASSLFPQGDQETQYF
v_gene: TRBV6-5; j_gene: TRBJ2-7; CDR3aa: CASSFSELAPYEQYF
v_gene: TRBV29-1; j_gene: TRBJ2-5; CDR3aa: CSVTDYIETQYF
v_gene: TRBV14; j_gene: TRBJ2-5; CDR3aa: CASSQEWGVQETQYF
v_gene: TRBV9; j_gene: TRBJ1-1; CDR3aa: CASSSDSTYTEAFF
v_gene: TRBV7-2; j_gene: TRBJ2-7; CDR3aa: CASSLTSGSEQYF
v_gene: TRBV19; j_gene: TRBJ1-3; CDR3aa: CASIEGAFSGNTIYF
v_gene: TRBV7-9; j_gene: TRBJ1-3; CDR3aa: CASSAVSGNTIYF
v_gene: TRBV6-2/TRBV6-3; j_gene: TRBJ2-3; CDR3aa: CASSLEGLSTDTQYF
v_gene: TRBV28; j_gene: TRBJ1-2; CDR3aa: CASSFRQVRYGYTF
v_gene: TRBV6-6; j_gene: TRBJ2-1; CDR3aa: CASSTEAYNEQFF
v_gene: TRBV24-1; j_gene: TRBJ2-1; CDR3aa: CATSDGGYNEQFF
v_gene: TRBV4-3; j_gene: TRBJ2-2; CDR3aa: CASSQDGLGGELFF
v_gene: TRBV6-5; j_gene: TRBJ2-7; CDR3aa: CASGLTGGASEQYF
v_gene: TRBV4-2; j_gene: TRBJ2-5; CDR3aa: CASSQMGGLTQYF
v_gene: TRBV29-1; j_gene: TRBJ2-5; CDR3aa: CSAAGSETQYF
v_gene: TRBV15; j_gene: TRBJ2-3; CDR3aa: CATSRDGLATDTQYF
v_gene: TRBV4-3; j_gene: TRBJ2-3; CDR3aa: CASSQDRAGREDTQYF
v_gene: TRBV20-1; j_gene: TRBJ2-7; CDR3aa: CSADFYEQYF
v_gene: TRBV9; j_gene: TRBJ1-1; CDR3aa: CASSVMGLSNTEAFF
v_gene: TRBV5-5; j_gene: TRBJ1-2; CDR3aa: CASSLGSGLGGYTF
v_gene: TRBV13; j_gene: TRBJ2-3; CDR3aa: CASSLGPGTGSLDTQYF
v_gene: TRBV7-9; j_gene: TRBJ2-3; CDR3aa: CASSSGTLDTQYF
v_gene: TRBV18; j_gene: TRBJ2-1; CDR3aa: CASSHLPTSGRTYNEQFF
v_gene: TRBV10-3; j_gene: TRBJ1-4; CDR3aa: CAISESRTGNEKLFF
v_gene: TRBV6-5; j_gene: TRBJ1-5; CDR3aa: CASRTGDQPQHF
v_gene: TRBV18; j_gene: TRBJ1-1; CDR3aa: CASSPNTGAMNTEAFF
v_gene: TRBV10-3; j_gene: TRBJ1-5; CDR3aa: CAISESGASGNQPQHF
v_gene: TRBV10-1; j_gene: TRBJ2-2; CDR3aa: CASSFTRTGELFF
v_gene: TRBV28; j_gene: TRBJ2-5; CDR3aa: CASRRTFQETQYF
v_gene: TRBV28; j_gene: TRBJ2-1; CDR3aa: CASSGRRTSGPPDDEQFF
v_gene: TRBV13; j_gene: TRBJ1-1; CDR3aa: CASSSYTQGPEAFF
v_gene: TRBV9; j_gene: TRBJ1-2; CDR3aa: CASSAALGGYTF
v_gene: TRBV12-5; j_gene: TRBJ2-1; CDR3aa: CASGPGTSGRSEQFF
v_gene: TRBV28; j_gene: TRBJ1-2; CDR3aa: CASRSGTGDLVGYTF
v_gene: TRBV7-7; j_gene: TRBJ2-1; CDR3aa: CASSLGSGSYNEQFF
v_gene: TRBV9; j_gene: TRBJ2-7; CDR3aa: CASSLSPRDEQYF
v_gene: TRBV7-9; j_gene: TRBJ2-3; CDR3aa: CASSWTSGRTDTQYF
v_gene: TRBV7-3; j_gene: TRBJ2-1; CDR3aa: CASSWASGPNEQFF
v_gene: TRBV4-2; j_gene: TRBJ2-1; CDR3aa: CASSRRTSGYNEQFF
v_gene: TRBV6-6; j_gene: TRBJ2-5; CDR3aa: CASSYLTRTETQYF
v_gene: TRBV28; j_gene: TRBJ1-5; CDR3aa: CASSLGGLGQPQHF
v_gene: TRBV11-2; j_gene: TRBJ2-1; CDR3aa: CASKPSGRPYNEQFF
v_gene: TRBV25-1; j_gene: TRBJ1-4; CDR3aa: CASSGSRTGSPTNEKLFF
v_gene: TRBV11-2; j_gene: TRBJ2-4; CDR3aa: CASSLGSLNQGPIQYF
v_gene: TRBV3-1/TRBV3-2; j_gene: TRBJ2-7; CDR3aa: CASSQVLAVRDEQYF
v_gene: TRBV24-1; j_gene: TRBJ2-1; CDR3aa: CATSDLAPRTGGRHEQFF
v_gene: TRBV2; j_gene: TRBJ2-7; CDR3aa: CASSDGGSYEQYF
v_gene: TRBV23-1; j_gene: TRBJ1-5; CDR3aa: CASSQSLVSNQPQHF
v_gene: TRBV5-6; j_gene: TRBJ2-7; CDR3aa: CASSFLWRDSGYEQYF
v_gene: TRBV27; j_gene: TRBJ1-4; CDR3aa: CASSLGTYRGSEKLFF
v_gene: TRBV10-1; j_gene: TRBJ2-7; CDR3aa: CASSDGGTGASEQYF